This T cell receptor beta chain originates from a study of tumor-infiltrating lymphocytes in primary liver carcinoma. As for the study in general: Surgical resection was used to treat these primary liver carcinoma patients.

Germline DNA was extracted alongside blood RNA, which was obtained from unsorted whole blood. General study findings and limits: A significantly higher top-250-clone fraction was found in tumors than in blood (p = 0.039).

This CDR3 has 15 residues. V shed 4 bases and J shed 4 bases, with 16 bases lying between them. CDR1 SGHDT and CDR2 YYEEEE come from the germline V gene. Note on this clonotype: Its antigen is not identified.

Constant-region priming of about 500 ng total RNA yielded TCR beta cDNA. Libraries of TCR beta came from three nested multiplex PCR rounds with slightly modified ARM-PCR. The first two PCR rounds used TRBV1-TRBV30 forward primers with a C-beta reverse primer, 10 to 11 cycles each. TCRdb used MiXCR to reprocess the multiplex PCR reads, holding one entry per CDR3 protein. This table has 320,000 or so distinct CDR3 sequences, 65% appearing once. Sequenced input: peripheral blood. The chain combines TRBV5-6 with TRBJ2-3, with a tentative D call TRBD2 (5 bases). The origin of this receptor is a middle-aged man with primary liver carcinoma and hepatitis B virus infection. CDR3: CASSADSLQADTQYF. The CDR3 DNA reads TGTGCCAGCAGCGCGGACTCGCTGCAGGCAGATACGCAGTATTTT.